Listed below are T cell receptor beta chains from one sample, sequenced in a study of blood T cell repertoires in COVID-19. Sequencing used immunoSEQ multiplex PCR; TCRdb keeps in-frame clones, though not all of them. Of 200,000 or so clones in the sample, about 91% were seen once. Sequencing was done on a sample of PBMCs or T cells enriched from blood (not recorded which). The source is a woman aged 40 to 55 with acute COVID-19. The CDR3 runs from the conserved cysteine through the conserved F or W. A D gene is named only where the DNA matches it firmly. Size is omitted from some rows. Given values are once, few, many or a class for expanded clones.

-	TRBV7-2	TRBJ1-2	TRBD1	TGTGCCAGCAGCTTAGTAGGACAGGGGGGGTTATATGGCTACACCTTC	CASSLVGQGGLYGYTF
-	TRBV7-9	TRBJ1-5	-	TGTGCCAGCAGCCCAATAAGAGCAAGCAATCAGCCCCAGCATTTT	CASSPIRASNQPQHF
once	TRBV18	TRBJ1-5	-	TGTGCCAGCTCACCGAGGGACACCAAGATGAATCAGCCCCAGCATTTT	CASSPRDTKMNQPQHF
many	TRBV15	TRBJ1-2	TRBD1	TGTGCCACCAGCTCGCGAGAGACAGGGAATGGCTACACCTTC	CATSSRETGNGYTF
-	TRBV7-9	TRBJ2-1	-	TGTGCCAGCAGCTTAGAACTGACAGCCAACAATGAGCAGTTCTTC	CASSLELTANNEQFF
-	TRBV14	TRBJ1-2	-	TGTGCCAGCAGCCAAGCGGCGGGGCTCTATGGCTACACCTTC	CASSQAAGLYGYTF
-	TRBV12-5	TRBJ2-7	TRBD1	TGTGCTAGTGGTCCCGGGACAGGGCTCTACGAGCAGTACTTC	CASGPGTGLYEQYF
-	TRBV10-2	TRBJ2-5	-	TGCGCCAGCAGTGAAGCGGAGACCCAGTACTTC	CASSEAETQYF
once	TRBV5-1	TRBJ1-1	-	TGCGCCAGCAGCTTGGGACGGGAGAACACTGAAGCTTTCTTT	CASSLGRENTEAFF
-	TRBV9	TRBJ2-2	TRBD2	TGTGCCAGCAGCGTTTCTAGCGGAAACACCGGGGAGCTGTTTTTT	CASSVSSGNTGELFF
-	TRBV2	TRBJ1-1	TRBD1	TGTGCCAGTAGCTTTGAGGGGGCGGACACTGAAGCTTTCTTT	CASSFEGADTEAFF
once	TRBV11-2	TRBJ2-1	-	TGTGCCAGCAGCTTAGATCTATACGGTGCTCGTGAGCAGTTCTTC	CASSLDLYGAREQFF
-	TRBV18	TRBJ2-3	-	TGTGCCAGCTCACCACGTCGGTTCCCTGCCACAGATACGCAGTATTTT	CASSPRRFPATDTQYF
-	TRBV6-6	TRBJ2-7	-	TGTGCCAGCACCGACCAGGGCACCTACGAGCAGTACTTC	CASTDQGTYEQYF
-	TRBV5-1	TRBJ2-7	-	TGCGCCAGCAGCTTATCCGGGTCCCCCTACGAGCAGTACTTC	CASSLSGSPYEQYF
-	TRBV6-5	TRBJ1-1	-	TGTGCCAGCAGTTACTCTGGGTCAAGGGGGAACACTGAAGCTTTCTTT	CASSYSGSRGNTEAFF
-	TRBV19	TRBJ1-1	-	TGTGCCAGTAGGCGGACACTGAACACTGAAGCTTTCTTT	CASRRTLNTEAFF
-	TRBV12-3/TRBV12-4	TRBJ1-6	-	TGTGCCAGCAGTTTCGGGTATAATTCACCCCTCCACTTT	CASSFGYNSPLHF
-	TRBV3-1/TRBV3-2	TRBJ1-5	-	TGTGCCAGCAGCCAAGACCTCAGGGATAATCAGCCCCAGCATTTT	CASSQDLRDNQPQHF
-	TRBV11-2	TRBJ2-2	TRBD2	TGTGCCAGCAGCCGTGCTGGGACTAGCGGGAGATCCGGGGAGCTGTTTTTT	CASSRAGTSGRSGELFF
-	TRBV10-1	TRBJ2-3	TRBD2	TGCGCCAGCAGTCCACTAGCGGGAGGAGATACGCAGTATTTT	CASSPLAGGDTQYF
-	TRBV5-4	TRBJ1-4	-	TGTGCCAGCAGCCCCGGGAAGGGGGTTGATGAAAAACTGTTTTTT	CASSPGKGVDEKLFF
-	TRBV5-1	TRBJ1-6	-	TGCGCCAGCAGCGATGGGGGGTTTGGGAATTCACCCCTCCACTTT	CASSDGGFGNSPLHF
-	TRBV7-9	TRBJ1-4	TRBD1	TGTGCCAGCAGCTTCACCGGGACAGGGGGCGAAAAACTGTTTTTT	CASSFTGTGGEKLFF
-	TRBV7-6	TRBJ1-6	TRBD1	TGTGCCAGCAGCCCCCGGGACAGGTTCAATTCACCCCTCCACTTT	CASSPRDRFNSPLHF
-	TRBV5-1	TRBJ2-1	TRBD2	TGCGCCAGCAGCGACCTAGCGGTCGATGAGCAGTTCTTC	CASSDLAVDEQFF
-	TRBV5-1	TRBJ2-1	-	TGCGCCAGCAGCTCCCAGGGGAATGAGCAGTTCTTC	CASSSQGNEQFF
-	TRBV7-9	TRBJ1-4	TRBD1	TGTGCCAGCAGCGTTCGAGGGGGCGGAGAAAAACTGTTTTTT	CASSVRGGGEKLFF
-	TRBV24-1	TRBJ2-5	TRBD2	TGTGCCACCAGTGGCGGGGGGATCGAGACCCAGTACTTC	CATSGGGIETQYF
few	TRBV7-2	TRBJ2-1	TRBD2	TGTGCCAGCGGGGTAGCGGGAAGCAATGAGCAGTTCTTC	CASGVAGSNEQFF
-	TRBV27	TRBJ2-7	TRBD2	TGTGCCAGCAGTCGGGGACTAGCGGGGGGTTACGAGCAGTACTTC	CASSRGLAGGYEQYF
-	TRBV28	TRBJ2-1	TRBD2	TGTGCCAGCTTGGCGGCTAGCGGGAGGAAAAGCAATGAGCAGTTCTTC	CASLAASGRKSNEQFF
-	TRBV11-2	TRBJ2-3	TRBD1	TGTGCCAGCATCCAAACAGGGGGTAGCACAGATACGCAGTATTTT	CASIQTGGSTDTQYF
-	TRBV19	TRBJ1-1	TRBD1	TGTGCCAGTAGTCTCACAGGGGGAACTGAAGCTTTCTTT	CASSLTGGTEAFF
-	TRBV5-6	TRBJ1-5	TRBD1	TGTGCCAGCAGCGACAGCGAGACAGGGCGTCAGCCCCAGCATTTT	CASSDSETGRQPQHF
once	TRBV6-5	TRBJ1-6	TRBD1	TGTGCCAGCAGGATCGGGACAGAGATTTCACCCCTCCACTTT	CASRIGTEISPLHF
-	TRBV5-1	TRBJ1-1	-	TGCGCCAGCAGCTTGGAAGGGAGTGGGGCTTTCTTT	CASSLEGSGAFF
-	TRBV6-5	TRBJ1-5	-	TGTGCCAGCAGTTACTCCGCCGGACACAATCAGCCCCAGCATTTT	CASSYSAGHNQPQHF
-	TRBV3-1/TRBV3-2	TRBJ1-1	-	TGTGCCAGCAGCTCACTTTCTGGGAACACTGAAGCTTTCTTT	CASSSLSGNTEAFF
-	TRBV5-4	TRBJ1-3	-	TGTGCCAGCAGCTTGGGACAGGATATAAACACCATATATTTT	CASSLGQDINTIYF
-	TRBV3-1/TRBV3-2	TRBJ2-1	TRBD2	TGTGCCAGCAGCCGGGGGACTAGCGGGGTCTCCTACAATGAGCAGTTCTTC	CASSRGTSGVSYNEQFF
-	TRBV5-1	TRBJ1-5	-	TGCGCCAGCAGCTTGGAGGGGTTCGGCAATCAGCCCCAGCATTTT	CASSLEGFGNQPQHF
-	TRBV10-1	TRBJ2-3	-	TGCGCCAGCAGTGAGTCCCGACAGCCGACGCAGTATTTT	CASSESRQPTQYF
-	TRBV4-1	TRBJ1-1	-	TGCGCCAGCAGCCAAGAACGTACAACGAACACTGAAGCTTTCTTT	CASSQERTTNTEAFF
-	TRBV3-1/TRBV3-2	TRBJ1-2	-	TGTGCCAGCAGCCAAGGTCTGGGGGCTGGTAGCTATGGCTACACCTTC	CASSQGLGAGSYGYTF
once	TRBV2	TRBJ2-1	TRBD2	TGTGCCAGCAGTGAAAGGTTCCGTGGGGCTAGCGGGGGCAATGAGCAGTTCTTC	CASSERFRGASGGNEQFF
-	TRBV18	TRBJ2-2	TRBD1	TGTGCCAGCTCACCAGGGACAGCGAACACCGGGGAGCTGTTTTTT	CASSPGTANTGELFF